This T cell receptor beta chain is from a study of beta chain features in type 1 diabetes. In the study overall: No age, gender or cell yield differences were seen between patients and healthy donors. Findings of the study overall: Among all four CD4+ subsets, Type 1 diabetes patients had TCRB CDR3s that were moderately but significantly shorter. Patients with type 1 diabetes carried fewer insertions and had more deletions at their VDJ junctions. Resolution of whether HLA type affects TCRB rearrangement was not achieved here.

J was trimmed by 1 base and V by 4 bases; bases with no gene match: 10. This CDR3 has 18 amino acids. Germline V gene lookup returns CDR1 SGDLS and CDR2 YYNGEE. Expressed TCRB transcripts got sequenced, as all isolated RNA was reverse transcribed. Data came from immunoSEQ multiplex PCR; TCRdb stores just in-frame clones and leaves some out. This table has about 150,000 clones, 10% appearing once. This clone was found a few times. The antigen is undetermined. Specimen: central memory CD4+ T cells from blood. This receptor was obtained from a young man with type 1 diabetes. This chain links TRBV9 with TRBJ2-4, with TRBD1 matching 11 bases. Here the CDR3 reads CASSKGQGAPGAKNIQYF. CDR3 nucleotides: TGTGCCAGCAGCAAAGGACAGGGGGCGCCAGGGGCCAAAAACATTCAGTACTTC.